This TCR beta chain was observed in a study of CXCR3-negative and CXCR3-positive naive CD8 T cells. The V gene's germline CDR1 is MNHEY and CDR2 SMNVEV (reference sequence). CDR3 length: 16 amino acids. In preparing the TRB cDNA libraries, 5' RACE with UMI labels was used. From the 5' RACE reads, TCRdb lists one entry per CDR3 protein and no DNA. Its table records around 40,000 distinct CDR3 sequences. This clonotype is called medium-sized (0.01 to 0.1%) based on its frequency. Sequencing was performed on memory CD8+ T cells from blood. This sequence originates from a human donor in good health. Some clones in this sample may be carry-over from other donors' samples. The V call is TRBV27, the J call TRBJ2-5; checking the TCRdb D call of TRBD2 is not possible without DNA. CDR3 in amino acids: CASRGLAGGPLETQYF.